One TCR beta chain is described in this entry. The data originate from a study of blood T cell repertoires in COVID-19. Sequencing used immunoSEQ multiplex PCR; TCRdb keeps in-frame clones, though not all of them. The profile shows hundreds of thousands of clones, approximately 86% of them singletons. The CDR3 has 16 residues. V lost 0 bases to trimming and J lost 0 bases, with 9 bases between them. Germline V gives CDR1 PRHDT, CDR2 FYEKMQ (reference sequence). The TCR comes from a man aged 18 to 30 with active or convalescent COVID-19. The chain carries TRBV13 and TRBJ2-1; D not certain. The sequenced material came from peripheral blood. The CDR3 sequence: CASSLGRRSSYNEQFF. The CDR3 nucleotides read TGTGCCAGCAGCTTAGGTCGGCGGAGCTCCTACAATGAGCAGTTCTTC.